The 6 T cell receptor beta chains reported below all come from one sample, sequenced in a study of coeliac disease. The method was immunoSEQ multiplex PCR; TCRdb's version includes in-frame clones alone and lacks a portion of them. The repertoire holds 4,000 to 4,500 clones, around 60% seen once, with more than 20% in the top ten. Sequences were obtained from lymphocytes from the gut lamina propria. These receptors were collected from a woman in her twenties or thirties without celiac disease.

The chain recombines TRBV7-6 with TRBJ2-1; 7 nucleotides match TRBD2. This CDR3 has 17 residues. J lost 2 bases, V lost 0 bases, and 7 bases had no gene match. From germline, CDR1 is SGHVS and CDR2 FNYEAQ. CDR3 nucleotide sequence: TGTGCCAGCAGCTTAGCTTGGGTCGGGGGGACCTACAATGAGCAGTTCTTC. Translating it yields CASSLAWVGGTYNEQFF.

The V and J genes are TRBV5-4 and TRBJ1-1, with a tentative D call TRBD1 (5 bases). There are 14 residues in the CDR3. Germline V gives CDR1 SGHNT, CDR2 YYREEE (reference sequence). Deletions cut 1 base from V and 6 bases from J, with 13 bases between. CDR3 sequence reads: CASSLRGNSPEAFF. The CDR3 DNA reads TGTGCCAGCAGCTTGCGGGGGAATTCGCCTGAAGCTTTCTTT.

V is TRBV7-3 and J is TRBJ1-1; D uncertain. Germline CDR1 and CDR2: SGHTA and FQGTGA. Trimming took 0 bases from V and 3 from J, leaving 11 bases between them. This CDR3 contains 15 residues. CDR3 protein: CASSLTLGRDTEAFF. DNA of the CDR3: TGTGCCAGCAGCTTAACTCTTGGCCGGGACACTGAAGCTTTCTTT.

This sequence joins TRBV30 and TRBJ2-3; TRBD2 matches at 7 bases. V lost 7 bases and J lost 4; bases outside the gene matches: 11. CDR1 GTSNPN and CDR2 SVGIG come from the germline V gene (reference sequence). This CDR3 region has 14 residues. CDR3 residues: CASLPKRGADTQYF. Here the CDR3 DNA reads TGTGCCTCCCTCCCGAAGCGGGGAGCAGATACGCAGTATTTT.

This chain uses TRBV2 with TRBJ1-1; tentatively, D is TRBD1 (5 bases). With 8 bases removed from V and 4 bases from J, the gap between germline ends came to 8 bases. This CDR3 is 11 amino acids long. Germline assignment: CDR1 SNHLY and CDR2 FYNNEI. The CDR3 sequence is CASGGGTEAFF. The DNA for the CDR3 is TGTGCCAGCGGGGGGGGCACTGAAGCTTTCTTT.

The chain uses TRBV9 and TRBJ2-1; 9 bases match TRBD1. The germline CDR1 and CDR2 sequences are SGDLS and YYNGEE. The length of the CDR3 is 15 residues. J lost 3 bases, V lost 4 bases, and 5 bases had no gene match. The CDR3 DNA reads as TGTGCCAGCAGCCGGGGACAGGGAAACTACAATGAGCAGTTCTTC. Amino acids: CASSRGQGNYNEQFF.